Detailed here is one T cell receptor beta chain. The antigen is not known. The study amplified TCR beta CDR3 regions using RNA transcripts. HTBI primers were employed in first-round RT-PCR, then a second-round multiplex PCR followed. TCRdb re-called the multiplex PCR reads with MiXCR, one entry per CDR3 protein. The sample holds 260,000 or so distinct CDR3 sequences, around 50% seen once. The data belong to a study of Graves' ophthalmopathy and Graves' hyperthyroidism. Study-wide results and caveats: In blood, most expanded thyroid clonotypes above 0.001 frequency were also detected.

The specimen sequenced was peripheral blood. The sequence derives from an adult man with Graves' ophthalmopathy.

The DNA for the CDR3 is TGCGCCAGCAGCCAAGAGTTAGGCCTTTACGAGCAGTACTTC. Amino acid sequence: CASSQELGLYEQYF. The V and J genes are TRBV4-1 and TRBJ2-7; D not resolved. The CDR3 covers 14 residues. In germline, CDR1 is MGHRA, CDR2 YSYEKL. Trimming left V 0 bases short and J 4 bases short, with 10 bases between.